The 10 T cell receptor beta chains in this list originate from one sample, sequenced in a study of regulatory T cells in long-lasting Graves disease. The TCR beta library used iRepertoire HTBI primers with Arm-PCR amplification of CDR3. TCRdb redid the calling of the multiplex PCR reads with MiXCR, one entry per CDR3 protein. The table shows more than 650,000 distinct CDR3 sequences, with around 32% occurring only once. Stated time point: persistent/refractory GD, antithyroid drugs over 5 years with positive TRAb. Extracted RNA from PBMCs served as the source of the TCR library. The starting material was peripheral blood mononuclear cells (PBMCs), obtained when the disease was refractory, from a patient treated with antithyroid drugs. The origin of the receptors is a female donor with Graves disease.

Here the CDR3 DNA reads TGTGCCAGCAATGACAGGGCTGAGCAGTACTTC. Its translation is CASNDRAEQYF. V usage is TRBV6-1 and J usage is TRBJ2-7; 7 bases align to TRBD1. Germline trimming cut 7 bases from V and 7 bases from J; bases unmatched to any gene: 4. Germline CDR1 reads MNHNS; CDR2 reads SASEGT. The CDR3 extends over 11 amino acids.

V gene TRBV5-5 combines with J gene TRBJ1-3, with D unresolved. Germline CDR1 SGHKS, CDR2 YYEKEE (reference sequence). With 0 bases removed from V and 0 bases from J, the gap between germline ends came to 7 bases. CDR3 size: 15 residues. The CDR3 DNA follows: TGTGCCAGCAGCTTGGGGCGAACCTCTGGAAACACCATATATTTT. It codes for CASSLGRTSGNTIYF.

On this clonotype itself: Possible read error: a much larger clone is one base away. J is TRBJ2-5 and V is TRBV2; possibly TRBD1 or TRBD2 for D (5 bases each). The V gene's germline CDR1 is SNHLY and CDR2 FYNNEI. CDR3 size: 14 residues. The CDR3 sequence: CASRSRRDQETQCF. The DNA for the CDR3 is TGTGCCAGCAGGTCACGACGGGACCAAGAGACCCAGTGCTTC.

With regard to this clonotype: This may be a read error: a much more frequent sequence differs by one nucleotide. The V gene is TRBV9, the J gene TRBJ2-5, with unresolved D. The ends were cut back, 0 bases at V and 3 bases at J, with 9 bases in the middle. Germline loops: CDR1 SGDLS, CDR2 YYNGEE. This CDR3 region has 14 residues. The CDR3 reads CASSVGDTEETQYF. The CDR3 DNA reads as TGTGCCAGCAGCGTAGGTGACACTGAAGAGACCCAGTACTTC.

In nucleotides, the CDR3 is TGTGCCAGCAGCTTAGTGAATTCAGGGCCCCAGCATTTT. It is translated as CASSLVNSGPQHF. The genes are TRBV7-2 and TRBJ1-5; no firm D call. The CDR3 runs to 13 residues. The V gene's germline CDR1 is SGHTA and CDR2 FQGNSA. V was shortened by 1 base and J by 9 bases, with 10 bases between the two germline ends.

The chain links TRBV12-3 or TRBV12-4 to TRBJ2-5, with a possible D match to TRBD1 (5 bases). V lost 8 bases and J lost 5, with 24 bases in between. CDR3 length: 16 residues. Here the CDR3 DNA reads TGTGCCAGCGGCCTGGGTAGCAGGGCAAGTGGCGAGACCCAGTACTTC. Translating gives CASGLGSRASGETQYF.

The chain is built from TRBV27 and TRBJ2-3; no clear D. Germline-derived CDR1 and CDR2 are MNHEY and SMNVEV (reference sequence). The V gene lost 0 bases and the J gene lost 8 bases, with 24 bases spanning the gap. There are 18 residues in the CDR3. The CDR3 nucleotides are TGTGCCAGCAGTTTATCTCTGTCCACGTCAGAAGGTCGTGGTACGCAGTATTTT. As protein: CASSLSLSTSEGRGTQYF.

The DNA of the CDR3 is TGTGCCAGCAGCTTCATTGGGGCTCAGCCCCAGCATTTT. This sequence encodes CASSFIGAQPQHF. V gene TRBV3-1 combines with J gene TRBJ1-5; tentatively, D is TRBD1 (5 bases). Trimming took off 5 bases at V and 6 bases at J, with 11 bases between the two ends. The CDR3 loop spans 13 amino acids. The V gene's germline CDR1 is LGHDT and CDR2 YNNKEL (reference sequence).

This clonotype occurred a few times. V is TRBV6-5 and J is TRBJ2-7; D not resolved. Trimming removed 2 bases from V and 9 bases from J, with 14 bases in between. CDR3 size: 13 residues. Germline-derived CDR1 and CDR2 are MNHEY and SVGAGI. The CDR3 reads CASSYGMGEGQYF. DNA for the CDR3: TGTGCCAGCAGTTACGGGATGGGCGAAGGGCAGTACTTC.

Of note for this clonotype: A read error may explain this, as a much larger clone is one base away. The V and J genes are TRBV6-5 and TRBJ1-6; D is possibly TRBD1 (5 bases). The germline V gene encodes CDR1 MNHEY and CDR2 SVGAGI. CDR3 size: 18 residues. CDR3 loop: CASGYSAGYGSYNSPLHF. In DNA form, the CDR3 reads TGTGCCAGCGGTTACTCAGCAGGGTACGGCTCCTATAATTCACCCCTCCACTTT.